This TCR beta chain was profiled in a study of T cells in Graves' hyperthyroidism and ophthalmopathy. Remarks on this clonotype: Its antigen is unidentified.

What was amplified from RNA transcripts were TCR beta CDR3 regions. With the HTBI primer set, the TCR CDR3 went through a first round of RT-PCR. TCRdb reprocessed the multiplex PCR reads with MiXCR, giving one entry per CDR3 protein. The table has about 600,000 distinct CDR3 sequences, 16% seen once. The cohort's ophthalmopathy patients, a group with duration under 3 months, had a Clinical Activity Score of at least 3 and a NOSPECS grade of at least 4. Uncontrolled infection, other autoimmune disease, pregnancy and lactation each barred patients from inclusion. Study findings and constraints: Model-based prediction identified ophthalmopathy a median roughly 6.1 months prior to its onset. Blood also carried most thyroid clonotypes expanded above 0.001.

With 4 bases clipped from V and 4 bases from J, the junction kept 10 bases outside the gene matches. Germline V gene sequence: CDR1 WNHNN, CDR2 SYGVQD (reference sequence). This CDR3 spans 16 amino acids. The clonotype was recovered from a woman aged 40 to 50 with Graves' ophthalmopathy. The source material was blood. The chain employs TRBV10-1 and TRBJ2-5; 9 bases are shared with TRBD1. The CDR3 nucleotides read TGCGCCAGCAGTGCTCGGACCGGGACAGGGACAGAGACCCAGTACTTC. Translated, it gives CASSARTGTGTETQYF.